These T cell receptor beta chains were read from a single sample in a study of T cell responses to AZD1222 COVID-19 vaccine. The protocol was immunoSEQ multiplex PCR, while the TCRdb copy is restricted to in-frame clones and leaves out a portion. This table holds around 150,000 clones, approximately 90% found once. The starting material was peripheral blood, obtained on day 0 of MenACWY control vaccination. These receptors were obtained from an adult in good health. The conserved cysteine and the conserved F or W are not part of the CDR3 here.

V gene	J gene	CDR3 protein
TRBV7-9	TRBJ2-2	ASSLMGANTGELF
TRBV4-1	TRBJ1-3	ASSLTTGGGNTIY
TRBV4-1	TRBJ2-7	ASSHSGPYEQY
TRBV7-8	TRBJ2-1	ASSRGGGLGNEQF
TRBV6-5	TRBJ1-5	ASHPRVDSNQPQH
TRBV28	TRBJ2-7	ASSLQLQGREQY
TRBV9	TRBJ2-3	ASSAGTHTDTQY
TRBV5-1	TRBJ2-7	ASSSRLAGPYEQY
TRBV6-5	TRBJ2-7	ASGRDSYEQY
TRBV28	TRBJ2-3	ASSLHTQY
TRBV4-3	TRBJ2-1	ASSQLAGSSYNEQF
TRBV2	TRBJ2-4	ASSPGIAKNIQY
TRBV29-1	TRBJ1-2	SVGDYNYGYT
TRBV4-1	TRBJ2-3	ASSQLAGARTDTQY
TRBV5-4	TRBJ1-1	AVQDGWTEAF
TRBV10-3	TRBJ1-3	AISESELSGNTIY
TRBV18	TRBJ1-1	ASSPGSGSEAF
TRBV11-2	TRBJ2-3	ASSLVAGPQY
TRBV7-3	TRBJ1-1	ASSLRRCPEAF
TRBV9	TRBJ1-4	ASSEDSYDEKLF
TRBV28	TRBJ1-4	ASSPPRGVGEKLF
TRBV12-5	TRBJ1-5	ASGLSRADQPQH
TRBV5-1	TRBJ2-7	ASGSGESSYEQY
TRBV11-2	TRBJ1-1	ASSFIGLEAF
TRBV9	TRBJ2-3	ASSPRASGGQEDTQY
TRBV3-1/TRBV3-2	TRBJ2-7	ASSQHADGTGEQY
TRBV29-1	TRBJ1-2	SVARNYGYT
TRBV7-2	TRBJ2-5	ASSLSRSIQETQY
TRBV9	TRBJ1-2	ASGTGTRYT
TRBV25-1	TRBJ1-4	ASSDWGATNEKLF
TRBV7-8	TRBJ2-7	ASSLISGTRDRVNFYEQY
TRBV5-6	TRBJ1-1	ASSFGSGTEAF
TRBV7-2	TRBJ1-2	ASSSRGGVGYGYT
TRBV6-5	TRBJ1-5	ASGDIFSNQPQH
TRBV4-1	TRBJ2-7	ASSQDFSEDSSYEQY
TRBV7-2	TRBJ1-1	ASSSRVGLEAF
TRBV7-9	TRBJ1-1	ASTVGGTEAF
TRBV7-9	TRBJ2-2	ASRRGTGSTGELF
TRBV6-2/TRBV6-3	TRBJ1-5	ASSYRPWGSNNQPQH
TRBV7-2	TRBJ2-7	ASRAGQASYEQY
TRBV7-3	TRBJ1-6	ASSLFGPGGDSPLH
TRBV12-3/TRBV12-4	TRBJ2-1	ASSLVELGEQF
TRBV9	TRBJ1-1	ASSATASGGGTEAF
TRBV30	TRBJ1-1	AWSLGWNTEAF
TRBV14	TRBJ1-2	ASSLGYRYGYT